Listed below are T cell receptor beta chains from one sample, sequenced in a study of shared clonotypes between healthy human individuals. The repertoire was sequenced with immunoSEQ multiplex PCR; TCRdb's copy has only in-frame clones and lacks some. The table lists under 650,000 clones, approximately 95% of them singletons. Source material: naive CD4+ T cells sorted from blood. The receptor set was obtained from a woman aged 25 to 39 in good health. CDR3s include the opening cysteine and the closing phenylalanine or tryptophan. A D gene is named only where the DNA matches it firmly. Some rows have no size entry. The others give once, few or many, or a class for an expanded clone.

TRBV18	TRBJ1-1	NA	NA	TGTGCCAGCTCACCTACGCTGTTCAGGAAGAACACTGAAGCTTTCTTT	CASSPTLFRKNTEAFF
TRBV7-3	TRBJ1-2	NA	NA	TGTGCCAGCAGCTTAGATAGCAACTATGGCTACACCTTC	CASSLDSNYGYTF
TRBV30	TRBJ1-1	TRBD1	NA	TGTGCCTGGGTCCCGGGGACAGGGGCGACTGAAGCTTTCTTT	CAWVPGTGATEAFF
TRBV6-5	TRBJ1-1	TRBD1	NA	TGTGCCAGCAGGAGACAGGGGATACACACTGAAGCTTTCTTT	CASRRQGIHTEAFF
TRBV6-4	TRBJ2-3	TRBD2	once	TGTGCCAGCAGGCGAGCACTAGCGAGCACAGATACGCAGTATTTT	CASRRALASTDTQYF
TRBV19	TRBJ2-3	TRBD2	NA	TGTGCCAGTACGGGACTAGCGGGAGGACCAGATACGCAGTATTTT	CASTGLAGGPDTQYF
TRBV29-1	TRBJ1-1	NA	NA	TGCAGCGCCCGGGATGAGAACACTGAAGCTTTCTTT	CSARDENTEAFF
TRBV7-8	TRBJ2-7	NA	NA	TGTGCCAGCAGCTTAGGGGCAGGGGTTCCGTACGAGCAGTACTTC	CASSLGAGVPYEQYF
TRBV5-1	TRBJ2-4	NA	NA	TGCGCCAGCAGGTTTGGGGACGGCAAAAACATTCAGTACTTC	CASRFGDGKNIQYF
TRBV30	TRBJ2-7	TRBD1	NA	TGTGCCTGGAGCAGGGGGATTTGGGCCTACGAGCAGTACTTC	CAWSRGIWAYEQYF
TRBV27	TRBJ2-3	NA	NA	TGTGCCAGCAGTCACTACAGGTTGGATACGCAGTATTTT	CASSHYRLDTQYF
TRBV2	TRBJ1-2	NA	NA	TGTGCCAGCAGTGAACGAGGGGAAGATGGCTACACCTTC	CASSERGEDGYTF